This T cell receptor (beta chain) is drawn from a study of cytomegalovirus exposure and HLA in healthy donors. 13 Jbeta primers and 60 Vbeta primers were used for the PCR. Measured with immunoSEQ multiplex PCR; TCRdb has only the in-frame clones, and not every one. This sample has some 190,000 clones, with 76% found just once. The V end was cut by 8 bases, the J end by 7 bases, with 8 bases between. The CDR3 covers 11 residues. Per the germline V gene, CDR1 is MNHNY and CDR2 is SVGAGI (reference sequence). J is TRBJ2-2 and V is TRBV6-6; no definite D call. This receptor was taken from a man aged 18-30 years in good health and CMV-seronegative. The sequenced sample was PBMCs. The CDR3 DNA reads as TGTGCCAGCCACCAGGTCGGGGAGCTGTTTTTT. Its translation is CASHQVGELFF.